These 28 T cell receptor beta chains came from one sample sequenced in a study of response to subunit inactivated influenza vaccine. Using its own MiXCR run on the RT-PCR reads, TCRdb lists one record per CDR3 protein. The repertoire holds about 520,000 distinct CDR3 sequences, with about 25% as singletons. Sequenced material: CD4+ T cells sorted from PBMCs, taken around 5 days after vaccination. Receptor source: a man aged 50 or older who received an inactivated influenza vaccine.

This chain connects TRBV20-1 to TRBJ1-1, with a possible D match to TRBD1 (6 bases). Germline CDR1 is DFQATT and CDR2 is SNEGSKA (reference sequence). The CDR3 loop spans 14 amino acids. V lost 4 bases and J 0 bases, leaving 12 bases between the germline ends. CDR3 in amino acids: CSAKQGLMNTEAFF. CDR3 DNA sequence: TGCAGTGCTAAACAGGGCTTGATGAACACTGAAGCTTTCTTT.

The table lists this clonotype with a count of one. The chain has TRBV7-3 and TRBJ2-1; D is unclear. The length of the CDR3 is 15 residues. V dropped 2 bases and J dropped 0 bases, with 8 bases sitting between them. Germline CDR1 and CDR2: SGHTA and FQGTGA. The chain's CDR3 is CASSLFKSSYNEQFF. DNA for the CDR3: TGTGCCAGCAGCTTATTTAAGAGCTCCTACAATGAGCAGTTCTTC.

This clonotype has ten or more counts. The genes are TRBV5-1 and TRBJ2-3; TRBD2 aligns across 11 bases. V shed 4 bases and J 2 bases; nucleotides not matched to a gene: 9. CDR1 is SGHRS, CDR2 YFSETQ, per germline. The CDR3 runs 17 residues. CDR3 coding DNA: TGCGCCAGCAGCCCAACCGGGACTAGCGGATCCACAGATACGCAGTATTTT. Amino acids: CASSPTGTSGSTDTQYF.

This clonotype has a handful of counts. The V and J genes are TRBV5-1 and TRBJ1-1; 9 bases are a match to TRBD1. V was pared by 4 bases and J by 4 bases, with 11 bases of the junction left unmatched. The CDR3 is made up of 16 amino acids. CDR1 is SGHRS and CDR2 is YFSETQ in the germline V gene. The CDR3 DNA reads TGCGCCAGCAGCCTCCTGAGGGGACAGGGATCCACTGAAGCTTTCTTT. This codes for CASSLLRGQGSTEAFF.

The chain links TRBV5-5 to TRBJ2-5; D unresolved. The CDR3 covers 15 residues. Germline-derived CDR1 and CDR2 are SGHKS and YYEKEE (reference sequence). Trimming pared 0 bases from V and 5 bases from J, leaving 14 bases between. The CDR3 protein is CASSLAIAALETQYF. The CDR3 DNA sequence: TGTGCCAGCAGCTTGGCCATCGCAGCCCTGGAGACCCAGTACTTC.

The CDR3 DNA sequence: TGTGCCAGCACCCAGACAGGCCAAGAGACCCAGTACTTC. Its protein is CASTQTGQETQYF. V usage is TRBV2 and J usage is TRBJ2-5, with D perhaps TRBD1 (6 bases). V gave up 7 bases and J gave up 1 base, with 10 bases separating them. Germline CDR1 and CDR2: SNHLY and FYNNEI. The CDR3 is 13 residues long.

The chain recombines TRBV12-3 or TRBV12-4 with TRBJ2-1, with TRBD2 matching over 9 bases. J lost 3 bases, V lost 5 bases, and 8 bases had no gene match. This CDR3 region has 16 residues. CDR3 loop: CASSPQAGGVYNEQFF. In nucleotides, the CDR3 is TGTGCCAGCAGTCCACAAGCGGGAGGAGTCTACAATGAGCAGTTCTTC.

This clonotype showed up just a few times. CDR3 coding DNA: TGCAGTGCTAGAAGGAACCTAGTGCGGGAGCAGTACTTC. This encodes CSARRNLVREQYF. The chain links TRBV20-1 to TRBJ2-7; D is uncertain. This CDR3 comprises 13 residues. The V end lost 2 bases, the J end lost 7 bases, and 15 bases lay between the germline ends. Germline lookup yields CDR1 DFQATT and CDR2 SNEGSKA (reference sequence).

This clonotype was observed at least ten times. The chain uses TRBV7-2 and TRBJ2-5, with D perhaps matching TRBD2 (6 bases). Trimming left V 5 bases short and J 1 base short, with 17 bases between. Germline CDR1 is SGHTA and CDR2 is FQGNSA. The CDR3 is 16 amino acids. The CDR3 here is CASSLRGNSGQETQYF. CDR3 sequence (DNA): TGTGCCAGCAGCCTGCGGGGCAATAGCGGCCAAGAGACCCAGTACTTC.

The V and J genes are TRBV20-1 and TRBJ2-1; 12 nucleotides line up with TRBD2. With V trimmed by 5 bases and J by 6 bases, 5 bases remained unmatched. CDR1 and CDR2 from the germline V gene are DFQATT and SNEGSKA (reference sequence). The CDR3 extends over 14 amino acids. DNA for the CDR3: TGCAGTGCTGGGCGGACTAGCGGGATCAATGAGCAGTTCTTC. As protein: CSAGRTSGINEQFF.

This clonotype was observed a few times. The chain has TRBV4-3 and TRBJ1-2; the D gene is possibly TRBD1 (5 bases). Per germline, CDR1 LGHNA and CDR2 YSLEER. This CDR3 region has 14 residues. Trimming removed 1 base from V and 6 bases from J, with 12 bases in between. The CDR3 reads CASSQAEGLHGYTF. The DNA for the CDR3 is TGCGCCAGCAGCCAAGCGGAGGGGTTGCATGGCTACACCTTC.

This clonotype was picked up a small number of times. J is TRBJ2-1 and V is TRBV12-3 or TRBV12-4; 10 bases agree with TRBD1. The CDR3 length is 16 residues. The junction had 10 bases not matched to a gene; V was cut back by 7 bases and J by 4 bases. The CDR3 here is CASNPDRGISYNEQFF. The CDR3 coding sequence is TGTGCCAGCAATCCGGACAGGGGGATTAGTTACAATGAGCAGTTCTTC.

The chain combines TRBV4-3 with TRBJ1-5, with D hard to call. Looked up from germline, CDR1 is LGHNA and CDR2 is YSLEER. Trimming took 0 bases from V and 7 from J, leaving 13 bases between them. The CDR3 loop spans 15 amino acids. The CDR3 region has the DNA TGCGCCAGCAGCCAAGATTGGCGCGGGAACCAGCCCCAGCATTTT. Translating it yields CASSQDWRGNQPQHF.

This clonotype has a handful of counts. This chain links TRBV18 with TRBJ1-4; TRBD1 aligns across 7 bases. Germline lookup yields CDR1 KGHSH and CDR2 LQKENI. This CDR3 has 15 amino acids. V gave up 3 bases and J gave up 8 bases; unmatched junction bases: 9. The CDR3 nucleotides read TGTGCCAGCTCACCGCCGACAGGGCTAGGCGAAAAACTGTTTTTT. It translates to CASSPPTGLGEKLFF.

The chain links TRBV12-3 or TRBV12-4 to TRBJ1-1; tentative D call: TRBD1 (5 bases). V lost 7 bases and J 4 bases, leaving 13 bases between the germline ends. CDR3 length: 13 residues. For the CDR3, the DNA is TGTGCCAGCAAAGTTAACGGGGGCACTGAAGCTTTCTTT. Its translation is CASKVNGGTEAFF.

This sequence joins TRBV30 and TRBJ2-1; 9 bases align to TRBD1. V gave up 0 bases and J gave up 1 base; unmatched junction bases: 7. CDR1 and CDR2 (germline): GTSNPN, SVGIG (reference sequence). The CDR3 has 17 residues. In nucleotides, the CDR3 is TGTGCCTGGAGTGTTTTTTGGGGGACAGGGTCCTACAATGAGCAGTTCTTC. It codes for CAWSVFWGTGSYNEQFF.

In this sample, this clonotype turned up a few times. This chain uses TRBV5-5 with TRBJ2-1, with 8 bases identical to TRBD1. CDR3 length equals 15 residues. V was pared by 2 bases and J by 6 bases, with 7 bases of the junction left unmatched. CDR1 is SGHKS, CDR2 YYEKEE, per germline (reference sequence). The CDR3 sequence is CASSFSRGLRNEQFF. The DNA for the CDR3 is TGTGCCAGCAGCTTCTCCAGGGGGCTTCGCAATGAGCAGTTCTTC.

The genes are TRBV20-1 and TRBJ2-7; the match to TRBD1 covers 7 bases. Trimming at V came to 2 bases and at J to 3 bases, leaving 4 bases not matched to a gene. There are 13 residues in the CDR3. CDR1 is DFQATT, CDR2 SNEGSKA, per germline (reference sequence). This chain's CDR3 is CSARKQGIYEQYF. The CDR3 nucleotides are TGCAGTGCTAGAAAACAGGGGATCTACGAGCAGTACTTC.

The chain has TRBV28 and TRBJ2-3; TRBD2 aligns across 8 bases. CDR3 length equals 14 residues. CDR1 is MDHEN and CDR2 is SYDVKM in the germline V gene. With 7 bases clipped from V and 4 bases from J, the junction kept 7 bases outside the gene matches. CDR3 region: CASKLAGYPDTQYF. The CDR3, as DNA: TGTGCCAGCAAGTTAGCGGGGTACCCAGATACGCAGTATTTT.

The chain combines TRBV3-1 with TRBJ2-3, with D perhaps being TRBD1 or TRBD2 (5 bases each). Germline V gene data show CDR1 as LGHDT and CDR2 as YNNKEL (reference sequence). The CDR3 runs 16 residues. V was cut by 3 bases and J by 4 bases, with 17 bases left in between. The CDR3: CASSQGPGPGSDTQYF. The CDR3 nucleotides read TGTGCCAGCAGCCAGGGACCGGGCCCCGGCTCAGATACGCAGTATTTT.

V and J are TRBV4-3 and TRBJ2-3; 14 positions agree with TRBD2. The CDR3 is 17 residues long. CDR1 LGHNA and CDR2 YSLEER come from the germline V gene. V lost 1 base to trimming and J lost 6 bases; unmatched junction nucleotides: 6. CDR3 coding DNA: TGCGCCAGCAGCCAAGCCGGGACTAGCGGGGGAGGGGATACGCAGTATTTT. Amino acids: CASSQAGTSGGGDTQYF.

This clonotype occurred a few times. The chain has TRBV29-1 and TRBJ1-4; D gene unclear. The V end was cut by 4 bases, the J end by 5 bases, with 11 bases between. The CDR3 consists of 13 residues. Germline values: CDR1 SQVTM, CDR2 ANQGSEA. The CDR3 loop reads CSVVEGSNEKLFF. The CDR3 region has the DNA TGCAGCGTTGTTGAGGGCTCGAATGAAAAACTGTTTTTT.

This clonotype was detected only a few times. The chain carries TRBV20-1 and TRBJ2-3; 9 positions agree with TRBD2. The ends lost 6 bases at V and 4 bases at J; junction bases unmatched: 8. The CDR3 consists of 14 residues. Germline V gives CDR1 DFQATT, CDR2 SNEGSKA (reference sequence). CDR3 sequence reads: CSAHSGRGADTQYF. CDR3 nucleotides: TGCAGTGCCCATAGCGGGAGAGGCGCAGATACGCAGTATTTT.

The V call is TRBV29-1, the J call TRBJ2-5, with 9 positions matching TRBD2. The CDR3 extends over 13 amino acids. The V and J ends lost 7 bases and 2 bases, in that order; junction bases with no gene match: 5. Germline CDR1 and CDR2: SQVTM and ANQGSEA. CDR3 loop: CSAAGGEQETQYF. Written as DNA, the CDR3 is TGCAGCGCCGCGGGGGGGGAACAAGAGACCCAGTACTTC.

This clonotype occurred a few times. The genes are TRBV28 and TRBJ2-7; possibly TRBD1 or TRBD2 for D (5 bases each). Trimming removed 3 bases from V and 0 bases from J, with 12 bases in between. CDR3 length equals 15 residues. The germline CDR1 and CDR2 sequences are MDHEN and SYDVKM. The CDR3 region has the DNA TGTGCCAGCAGTTTCGGGCCGGGGCGCTCCTACGAGCAGTACTTC. Its protein is CASSFGPGRSYEQYF.

This clonotype was observed at least ten times. V usage is TRBV12-3 or TRBV12-4 and J usage is TRBJ2-1; no firm D call. The CDR3 contains 11 residues. The ends were cut back, 7 bases at V and 9 bases at J, with 10 bases in the middle. The CDR3 protein is CASNMGIEQFF. In nucleotides, the CDR3 is TGTGCCAGCAATATGGGGATTGAGCAGTTCTTC.

The J gene is TRBJ2-7, the V gene TRBV5-1, with D tentatively TRBD2 (7 bases). Trimming removed 4 bases at V and 2 bases at J, with 16 bases between. Germline V CDR1 and CDR2: SGHRS, YFSETQ. The CDR3 loop spans 15 amino acids. CDR3: CASSPSAGATYEQYF. CDR3 nucleotide sequence: TGCGCCAGCAGCCCTAGTGCGGGGGCCACCTACGAGCAGTACTTC.

The genes are TRBV14 and TRBJ2-1, with D possibly matching TRBD2 (5 bases). Germline CDR1 is SGHDN and CDR2 is FVKESK. This CDR3 spans 16 amino acids. V lost 0 bases, J lost 0 bases, and 9 bases lay in between. The DNA of the CDR3 is TGTGCCAGCAGCCAAGATTTCGGGGTCTCCTACAATGAGCAGTTCTTC. Translated, it gives CASSQDFGVSYNEQFF. The variable domain in full, with the rest retrieved from reference TRBV14 and TRBJ2-1, is EAGVTQFPSHSVIEKGQTVTLRCDPISGHDNLYWYRRVMGKEIKFLLHFVKESKQDESGMPNNRFLAERTGGTYSTLKVQPAELEDSGVYFCASSQDFGVSYNEQFFGPGTRLTVL.